What follows are 31 T cell receptor beta chains derived from one specimen sequenced in a study of blood T cell repertoires in COVID-19. The method was immunoSEQ multiplex PCR; TCRdb's version includes in-frame clones alone and lacks a portion of them. The repertoire consists of under 95,000 clones, with almost 85% occurring once and the leading ten covering 9.6%. The sample was peripheral blood. All receptors derive from a man aged 45-65 years with COVID-19, enrolled during active disease.

This clone was seen only once. The chain uses TRBV6-5 and TRBJ2-7, with 8 positions matching TRBD1. The germline V gene encodes CDR1 MNHEY and CDR2 SVGAGI. V trimming: 5 bases; J trimming: 3 bases; junction bases outside the gene matches: 6. CDR3 length equals 14 residues. The chain's CDR3 is CASSTRQGSYEQYF. The CDR3 nucleotides are TGTGCCAGCAGTACTAGACAGGGGAGCTACGAGCAGTACTTC.

This chain uses TRBV4-3 with TRBJ1-1; D may be TRBD1 (5 bases). This CDR3 spans 15 amino acids. Trimming removed 4 bases from V and 1 base from J, with 13 bases in between. The germline V gene encodes CDR1 LGHNA and CDR2 YSLEER. The CDR3 DNA is TGCGCCAGCAGCCCCCTCGGGGGTGAGAACACTGAAGCTTTCTTT. Translated: CASSPLGGENTEAFF.

The genes are TRBV6-4 and TRBJ1-1; 8 bases are shared with TRBD1. After removal of 6 bases from V and 6 bases from J, the junction contained 6 bases not matched to a gene. Germline V gene lookup returns CDR1 MRHNA and CDR2 SNTAGT. CDR3 length: 13 amino acids. Written as DNA, the CDR3 is TGTGCCAGCAGGGCGACAGGGGTCCCTGAAGCTTTCTTT. Protein: CASRATGVPEAFF.

This sequence joins TRBV3-1 (or the pseudogene TRBV3-2) and TRBJ2-2; TRBD1 might be the D (5 bases). The V end lost 6 bases, the J end lost 16 bases, and 18 bases lay between the germline ends. There are 12 residues in the CDR3. Germline V gene sequence: CDR1 LGHDT, CDR2 YNNKEL (reference sequence). CDR3 sequence reads: CASRTGQQGGFF. In nucleotides, the CDR3 is TGTGCCAGCAGGACGGGTCAGCAGGGCGGGTTTTTT.

The chain links TRBV6-5 to TRBJ1-3, with 7 positions matching TRBD1. Per germline, CDR1 MNHEY and CDR2 SVGAGI. V dropped 2 bases and J dropped 2; count of bases not matched to a gene: 6. The CDR3 covers 16 residues. CDR3 in DNA: TGTGCCAGCAGTTACGTCGCAGGGGGGACTGGAAACACCATATATTTT. Protein: CASSYVAGGTGNTIYF.

The CDR3 sequence is CASSFGGTGTQPQHF. The CDR3 DNA follows: TGTGCCAGCAGCTTCGGCGGGACAGGGACCCAGCCCCAGCATTTT. The gene calls are TRBV5-6 and TRBJ1-5; 9 bases match TRBD1. Trimming took 2 bases from V and 7 from J; bases not matched to a gene: 7. This CDR3 region has 15 residues. CDR1 is SGHDT and CDR2 is YYEEEE in the germline V gene.

The chain carries TRBV5-4 and TRBJ2-7; 8 bases fit TRBD2. The CDR3 runs to 14 residues. Germline loops: CDR1 SGHNT, CDR2 YYREEE (reference sequence). With V trimmed by 4 bases and J by 5 bases, 8 bases remained unmatched. CDR3: CASSPGGGFDEQYF. CDR3 DNA: TGTGCCAGCAGCCCGGGGGGGGGTTTCGACGAGCAGTACTTC.

This chain connects TRBV18 to TRBJ1-2; D unresolved. The CDR3 covers 15 residues. CDR1 and CDR2 from the germline V gene are KGHSH and LQKENI. Trimming stripped 3 bases from V and 4 bases from J, with 15 bases between. The CDR3 loop is CASSPRGGTVYGYTF. CDR3 bases: TGTGCCAGCTCACCCAGAGGCGGTACCGTCTATGGCTACACCTTC.

The CDR3 loop reads CASSIQPRQGHGYTF. The CDR3 coding sequence is TGTGCCAGTAGTATTCAGCCCAGACAGGGTCATGGCTACACCTTC. The chain carries TRBV19 and TRBJ1-2; 7 nucleotides align to TRBD1. The CDR3 contains 15 residues. Trimming took 3 bases from V and 6 from J; bases not matched to a gene: 10. The germline CDR1 and CDR2 sequences are LNHDA and SQIVND (reference sequence).

The chain has TRBV19 and TRBJ1-2; maybe TRBD1 (6 bases). The germline V and J ends were trimmed by 7 bases and 5 bases, with 20 bases remaining between them. CDR3 length: 15 amino acids. CDR1 is LNHDA and CDR2 is SQIVND in the germline V gene (reference sequence). The CDR3 sequence: CASKGEPGLPYGYTF. The CDR3, as DNA: TGTGCCAGTAAGGGGGAACCGGGACTACCATATGGCTACACCTTC. Complete variable domain (other parts from reference TRBV19 and TRBJ1-2): DGGITQSPKYLFRKEGQNVTLSCEQNLNHDAMYWYRQDPGQGLRLIYYSQIVNDFQKGDIAEGYSVSREKKESFPLTVTSAQKNPTAFYLCASKGEPGLPYGYTFGSGTRLTVV.

The chain recombines TRBV21-1 with TRBJ1-5; whether TRBD1, the table's D call, matches the DNA was not checked. TRBV21-1 has pseudogene status. The CDR3 is 17 residues long. In DNA form, the CDR3 reads TGTGCCAGCAGCAAAGCTACCGGGACAGGGTGGTATCAGCCCCAGCATTTT. Translating gives CASSKATGTGWYQPQHF.

This rearrangement joins TRBV4-1 to TRBJ2-6; 9 positions match TRBD1. CDR1 and CDR2 from the germline V gene are MGHRA and YSYEKL. With 4 bases clipped from V and 4 bases from J, the junction kept 8 bases outside the gene matches. The CDR3 spans 17 residues. The CDR3 reads CASSPGTGKYGANVLTF. The CDR3 DNA reads TGCGCCAGCAGCCCAGGGACAGGGAAGTACGGGGCCAACGTCCTGACTTTC.

This clone was picked up one time. The chain joins TRBV11-2 to TRBJ2-2, with a possible D match to TRBD1 (5 bases). V lost 0 bases and J 1 base, leaving 9 bases between the germline ends. Germline CDR1 SGHAT, CDR2 FQNNGV. CDR3 size: 16 residues. CDR3 nucleotides: TGTGCCAGCAGCTTAGAGGGGCTTAAGAACACCGGGGAGCTGTTTTTT. This gives the protein CASSLEGLKNTGELFF.

The rearrangement links TRBV10-3 to TRBJ2-3, with D possibly being TRBD1 (5 bases). Germline V lookup: CDR1 ENHRY, CDR2 SYGVKD. V lost 7 bases and J 2 bases, leaving 16 bases between the germline ends. The CDR3 is 15 residues long. Here the CDR3 DNA reads TGTGCCATCAAGAGAATGGGGCAGGACACAGATACGCAGTATTTT. Translated, it gives CAIKRMGQDTDTQYF.

The V and J genes are TRBV6-5 and TRBJ2-1; 12 bases agree with TRBD2. From germline, CDR1 is MNHEY and CDR2 SVGAGI. The V gene end was trimmed by 7 bases and the J gene end by 15 bases; junction bases not matched to a gene: 7. This CDR3 contains 12 residues. The CDR3 region has the DNA TGTGCCAGCACCCGACTAGCGGGAGTTATGTTCTTC. This encodes CASTRLAGVMFF.

This CDR3 is CASSLAGVNEKLFF. The CDR3 coding sequence is TGTGCCAGCAGCTTGGCAGGGGTTAATGAAAAACTGTTTTTT. This chain joins TRBV5-4 and TRBJ1-4, with a possible D match to TRBD1 (6 bases). V was trimmed by 0 bases and J by 4 bases, leaving 7 bases between them. There are 14 residues in the CDR3. The germline CDR1 and CDR2 sequences are SGHNT and YYREEE (reference sequence).

The V gene is TRBV7-5, the J gene TRBJ1-2; the table's D call TRBD1 went unverified against the DNA. TRBV7-5 is a pseudogene segment. This CDR3 spans 13 amino acids. DNA of the CDR3: TGTGCCAGAAGCGAGGACAGGGGGTATGGCTACACCTTC. Its translation: CARSEDRGYGYTF.

This clone was seen once. V is TRBV5-1 and J is TRBJ1-3; TRBD1 matches at 7 bases. V lost 5 bases and J lost 2; bases outside the gene matches: 7. Per germline, CDR1 SGHRS and CDR2 YFSETQ. The CDR3 is 15 amino acids. The CDR3 nucleotides are TGCGCCAGCAGTTTCACAGGGGAGACTGGAAACACCATATATTTT. It specifies CASSFTGETGNTIYF.

The chain combines TRBV2 with TRBJ2-3, with 9 positions matching TRBD2. Trimming at V came to 9 bases and at J to 5 bases, leaving 9 bases not matched to a gene. This CDR3 spans 14 amino acids. The V gene's germline CDR1 is SNHLY and CDR2 FYNNEI. The CDR3, as DNA: TGTGCCAGTCAGGCTAGCGGGATCATAGATACGCAGTATTTT. This codes for CASQASGIIDTQYF.

The V gene is TRBV10-2, the J gene TRBJ1-2; no reliable D call. V was pared by 2 bases and J by 8 bases, with 12 bases between. The CDR3 consists of 13 residues. Germline V gives CDR1 WSHSY, CDR2 SAAADI. CDR3 coding DNA: TGCGCCAGCAGTGAGGGAGTTATCATCGGCTACACCTTC. It is translated as CASSEGVIIGYTF.

In its sample, this clone was seen a few times. V is TRBV3-1 (or the pseudogene TRBV3-2) and J is TRBJ2-1; 13 bases fit TRBD2. Trimming took 4 bases from V and 1 from J; bases not matched to a gene: 19. CDR1 is LGHDT, CDR2 YNNKEL, per germline (reference sequence). The CDR3 runs to 22 residues. CDR3 sequence (DNA): TGTGCCAGCAGCCTACCCGGACTAGCGGGAGCGGGGTGGGGATCTTCCTACAATGAGCAGTTCTTC. Protein: CASSLPGLAGAGWGSSYNEQFF.

The chain links TRBV27 to TRBJ2-7, with D hard to call. V lost 2 bases to trimming and J lost 1 base, with 6 bases between them. The CDR3 loop spans 13 amino acids. The germline V gene has CDR1 MNHEY and CDR2 SMNVEV (reference sequence). CDR3 coding DNA: TGTGCCAGCAGTTTAGCTCAGTCCTACGAGCAGTACTTC. As protein: CASSLAQSYEQYF.

This rearrangement joins TRBV18 to TRBJ2-3; D not resolved. This CDR3 is built from 12 residues. Germline-derived CDR1 and CDR2 are KGHSH and LQKENI. The V and J ends lost 6 bases and 5 bases respectively, with 9 bases between them. The CDR3 is CASSPGGDTQYF. The CDR3 DNA sequence: TGTGCCAGCTCCCCCGGCGGAGATACGCAGTATTTT.

The chain employs TRBV28 and TRBJ1-5; D remains ambiguous. The CDR3 is 17 amino acids. Germline V CDR1 and CDR2: MDHEN, SYDVKM. V was cut by 3 bases and J by 0 bases, with 15 bases left in between. The CDR3 sequence is CASSLGRLIDSNQPQHF. The CDR3 bases are TGTGCCAGCAGTTTGGGCAGATTAATCGATAGCAATCAGCCCCAGCATTTT.

The gene calls are TRBV10-3 and TRBJ2-1; maybe TRBD2 (5 bases). The CDR3 contains 13 residues. Trimming cost V 2 bases and J 7 bases, with 9 bases left between them. CDR1 and CDR2 (germline): ENHRY, SYGVKD. CDR3 bases: TGTGCCATCAGTGAGGATGGCGGGAATGAGCAGTTCTTC. The encoded protein is CAISEDGGNEQFF.

This clone was recorded once. The gene calls are TRBV4-2 and TRBJ1-5; D gene uncertain. The CDR3 has 13 amino acids. Trimming shortened V by 5 bases and J by 5 bases, and 10 bases separated the two germline ends. The germline V gene has CDR1 LGHNA and CDR2 YNFKEQ. This CDR3 is CASSTKRDQPQHF. The CDR3 DNA follows: TGTGCCAGCAGCACGAAGAGGGATCAGCCCCAGCATTTT.

This clone was detected only once. This chain uses TRBV28 with TRBJ2-1; maybe TRBD1 (5 bases). The germline V and J ends were trimmed by 7 bases and 1 base, with 17 bases remaining between them. The CDR3 spans 16 residues. CDR1 and CDR2 (germline): MDHEN, SYDVKM. In DNA form, the CDR3 reads TGTGCCAGCAACCCCCCCTCGCCAGGGTCCTACAATGAGCAGTTCTTC. Its protein is CASNPPSPGSYNEQFF.

The chain links TRBV10-3 to TRBJ1-1; 10 bases are a match to TRBD1. The CDR3 has 17 residues. Germline V gene data show CDR1 as ENHRY and CDR2 as SYGVKD. Trimming cost V 3 bases and J 5 bases; bases outside gene matches: 12. CDR3 coding DNA: TGTGCCATCAGTGAACCCGGGACAGGGGCCGGGGGTACTGAAGCTTTCTTT. It encodes CAISEPGTGAGGTEAFF.

The chain employs TRBV11-3 and TRBJ2-2; 10 bases map to TRBD1. Trimming cost V 5 bases and J 6 bases; bases outside gene matches: 6. CDR1 is SGHNT and CDR2 is YENEEA in the germline V gene. The CDR3 consists of 15 residues. The CDR3 region has the DNA TGTGCCAGCAGCATGGGACAGGGGAGGCCCGGGGAGCTGTTTTTT. The encoded protein is CASSMGQGRPGELFF.

The rearrangement uses TRBV18 and TRBJ2-1; 7 bases fit TRBD2. Germline CDR1 and CDR2: KGHSH and LQKENI. After removal of 2 bases from V and 0 bases from J, the junction contained 4 bases not matched to a gene. This CDR3 has 16 residues. The CDR3 nucleotides read TGTGCCAGCTCACCAGGAGTAGCGGGCTCCTACAATGAGCAGTTCTTC. The encoded protein is CASSPGVAGSYNEQFF.

The chain recombines TRBV5-4 with TRBJ1-1, with D perhaps matching TRBD1 (5 bases). CDR1 SGHNT and CDR2 YYREEE come from the germline V gene (reference sequence). V was clipped by 0 bases and J by 4 bases, with 10 bases between them. The CDR3 is 14 residues long. The CDR3 loop reads CASSLGGEVTEAFF. As DNA, the CDR3 is TGTGCCAGCAGCTTGGGGGGGGAGGTCACTGAAGCTTTCTTT.